This T cell receptor beta chain came from a study of blood T cells in healthy people across ages. General study findings and limits: Unknown donor CMV status possibly confounded expanded clonotype changes. Across samples, TCR beta diversity tracked strongly with naive T cell percentage.

Regarding this clonotype: The antigen is undetermined. A read error may explain this, as a much larger clone is one base away.

This CDR3 contains 15 residues. Looked up from germline, CDR1 is SGHVS and CDR2 is FNYEAQ. It was with a sample-barcoded 5' primer and a J-beta primer mix that a second PCR of roughly 7 to 12 cycles was run. A template-switch adaptor containing 12 random nucleotides labeled each cDNA molecule. TCRdb reanalysed the 5' RACE reads using MiXCR and keeps one entry per CDR3 protein. The data show some 1.7 million distinct CDR3 sequences, approximately 28% seen once. The chain uses TRBV7-6 and TRBJ2-4, with 7 positions matching TRBD1. The DNA end favors TRBJ2-7, so the J call may be wrong. Sequenced: blood. The clonotype comes from a woman aged 25-40 years in good health. The CDR3 protein is CASISYRGSTYEQYF. In DNA, the CDR3 is TGTGCCAGCATCAGCTACAGGGGCAGCACCTACGAGCAGTACTTC.